This TCR beta chain was recorded in a study of T cells in Graves' hyperthyroidism and ophthalmopathy. Study results and limitations: The model foresaw ophthalmopathy a median roughly 6.3 months prior to onset.

As regards this clonotype: What it binds is not known.

Authors of the study amplified TCR beta CDR3 regions from RNA transcripts. HTBI primers drove first-round RT-PCR of the TCR CDR3. TCRdb reprocessed the multiplex PCR reads with MiXCR, giving one entry per CDR3 protein. This table has about 340,000 distinct CDR3 sequences, roughly 20% appearing once. Absent ophthalmopathy progression within 18 months defined stable Graves' hyperthyroidism. Diagnosis of hyperthyroidism was new in patients aged 18 to 65, and its duration was under 2 months. The length of the CDR3 is 15 residues. Trimming took off 5 bases at V and 0 bases at J, with 13 bases between the two ends. Germline V lookup: CDR1 MNHEY, CDR2 SMNVEV (reference sequence).

The sequence was obtained from a woman aged 45-65 years with Graves' hyperthyroidism. The material sequenced was blood. The genes are TRBV27 and TRBJ1-1; D possibly corresponds to TRBD1 (6 bases). The CDR3 bases are TGTGCCAGCAGTCCACAGGACAGCTTGAACACTGAAGCTTTCTTT. Amino acid sequence: CASSPQDSLNTEAFF.